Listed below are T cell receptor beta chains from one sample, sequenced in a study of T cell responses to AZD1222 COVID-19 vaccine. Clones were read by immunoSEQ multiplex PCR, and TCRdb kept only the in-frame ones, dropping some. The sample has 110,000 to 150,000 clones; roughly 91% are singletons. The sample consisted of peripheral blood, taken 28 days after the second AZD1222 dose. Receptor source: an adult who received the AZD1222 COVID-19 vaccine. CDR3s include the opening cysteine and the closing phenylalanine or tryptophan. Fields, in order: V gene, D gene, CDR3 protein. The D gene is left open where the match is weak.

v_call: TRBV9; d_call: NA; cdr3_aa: CASSALTGDEETQYF
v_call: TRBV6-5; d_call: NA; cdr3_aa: CASSYSTGQPQHF
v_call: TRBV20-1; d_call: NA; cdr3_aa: CSARWGTEAFF
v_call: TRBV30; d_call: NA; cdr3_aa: CAWRRGTSYEQYF
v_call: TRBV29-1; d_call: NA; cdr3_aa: CSVAWVDSYEQYF
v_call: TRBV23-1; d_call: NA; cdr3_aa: CASSQTSGEGTEAFF
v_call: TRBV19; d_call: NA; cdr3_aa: CASKDAGANEKLFF
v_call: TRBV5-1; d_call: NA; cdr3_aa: CASSPRTEDTEAFF
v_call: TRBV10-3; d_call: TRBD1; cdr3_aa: CAISGAGTGNHEQFF
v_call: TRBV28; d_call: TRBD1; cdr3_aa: CASSPLGTVYGYTF
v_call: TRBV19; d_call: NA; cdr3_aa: CASSRAGSTEAFF
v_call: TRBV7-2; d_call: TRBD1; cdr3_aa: CASSRGQGNEKLFF
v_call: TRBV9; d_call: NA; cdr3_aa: CASSAAVQETQYF
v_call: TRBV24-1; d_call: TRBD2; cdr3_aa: CATRDGTSEGIYNEQFF
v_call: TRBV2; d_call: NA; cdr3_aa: CASSDGYTF
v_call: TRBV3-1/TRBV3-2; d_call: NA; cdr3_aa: CASTLSDGNQPQHF
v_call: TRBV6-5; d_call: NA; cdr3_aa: CASSYSSSSYEQYF
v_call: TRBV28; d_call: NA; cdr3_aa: CASSVRGVRFQPQHF
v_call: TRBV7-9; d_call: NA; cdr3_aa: CASSRGPGTDNTIYF
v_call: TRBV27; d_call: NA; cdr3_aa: CASSLGSGTNGYTF
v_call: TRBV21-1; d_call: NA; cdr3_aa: CASSKVGVRDKPQHF
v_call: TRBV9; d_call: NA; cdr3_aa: CASSVYGSTEAFF
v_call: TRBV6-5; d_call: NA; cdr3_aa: CASKSGQGTDTQYF
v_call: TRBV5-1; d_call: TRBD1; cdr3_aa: CASSFGQEETGELFF
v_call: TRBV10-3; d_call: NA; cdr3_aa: CAISGSAGRGYTF
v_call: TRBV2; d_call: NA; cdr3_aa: CASSPPGTTDTQYF
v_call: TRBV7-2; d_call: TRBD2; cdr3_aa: CASSSTLAGGPVF
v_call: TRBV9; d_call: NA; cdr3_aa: CASSVEVGGEQFF
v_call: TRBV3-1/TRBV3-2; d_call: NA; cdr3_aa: CASSRSRDSYNEQFF
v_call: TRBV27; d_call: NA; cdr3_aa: CASSRGPETDGYTF
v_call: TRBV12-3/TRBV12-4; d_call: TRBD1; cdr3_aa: CASDDREGEKLFF